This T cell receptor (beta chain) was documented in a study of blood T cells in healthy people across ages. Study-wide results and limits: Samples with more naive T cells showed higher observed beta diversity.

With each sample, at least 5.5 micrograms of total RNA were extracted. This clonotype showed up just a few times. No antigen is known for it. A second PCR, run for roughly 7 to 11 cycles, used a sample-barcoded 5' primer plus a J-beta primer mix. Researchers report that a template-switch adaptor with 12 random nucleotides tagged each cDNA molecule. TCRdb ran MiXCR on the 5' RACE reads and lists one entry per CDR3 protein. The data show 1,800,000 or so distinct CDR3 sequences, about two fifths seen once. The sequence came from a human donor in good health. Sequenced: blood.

The CDR3 DNA reads TGTGCCAGCAGTCAAGGGGGCGGGAGCACTGAAGCTTTCTTT. Its protein product is CASSQGGGSTEAFF. The chain couples TRBV28 to TRBJ1-1; 7 bases fit TRBD1. The CDR3 spans 14 residues. The J segment lost 4 bases and the V segment lost 5 bases, leaving 7 bases of the junction unmatched. Germline CDR1 MDHEN, CDR2 SYDVKM.